The 21 T cell receptor beta chains in this list originate from one sample, sequenced in a study of blood T cell repertoires in COVID-19. Profiling relied on immunoSEQ multiplex PCR, and the TCRdb table lists in-frame clones only, not all of them. The repertoire holds about 26,000 clones, with roughly 90% as singletons. The sample was peripheral blood. Source of these receptors: a human donor in a cohort sampled during active COVID-19.

The V gene is TRBV6-6, the J gene TRBJ1-3, with 7 bases that match TRBD1. Germline CDR1 MNHNY, CDR2 SVGAGI (reference sequence). The trim removed 6 bases at V and 4 bases at J, leaving 6 bases unmatched. This CDR3 is built from 14 residues. The CDR3 DNA follows: TGTGCCAGCAGCACAGACAGGGTCGGAAACACCATATATTTT. It encodes CASSTDRVGNTIYF.

This rearrangement joins TRBV5-4 to TRBJ2-1, with 7 bases that match TRBD1. This CDR3 has 14 amino acids. Germline V gene lookup returns CDR1 SGHNT and CDR2 YYREEE (reference sequence). With 4 bases clipped from V and 6 bases from J, the junction kept 7 bases outside the gene matches. The CDR3, as DNA: TGTGCCAGCAGCCATAGGGGGCGAGGCAATGAGCAGTTCTTC. Its translation: CASSHRGRGNEQFF.

The genes are TRBV11-2 and TRBJ2-3; perhaps TRBD1 as D (5 bases). Germline V gene sequence: CDR1 SGHAT, CDR2 FQNNGV. The CDR3 is 14 residues long. V was cut by 5 bases and J by 5 bases, with 14 bases left in between. CDR3 amino acids: CASSTRTSRDTQYF. As DNA, the CDR3 is TGTGCCAGCAGCACCCGGACAAGTAGAGATACGCAGTATTTT.

The chain links TRBV6-5 to TRBJ1-3, with TRBD1 identical over 8 bases. In germline, CDR1 is MNHEY, CDR2 SVGAGI. This CDR3 region has 15 residues. V was pared by 6 bases and J by 3 bases, with 7 bases of the junction left unmatched. The CDR3 spells CASRDRGRGGNTIYF. In DNA, the CDR3 is TGTGCCAGCAGAGACAGGGGCAGGGGTGGAAACACCATATATTTT.

The sample holds one count of this clone. V is TRBV15 and J is TRBJ2-5; TRBD1 is a possible D gene (6 bases). The ends were cut back, 0 bases at V and 1 base at J, with 9 bases in the middle. CDR1 LNHNV and CDR2 YYDKDF come from the germline V gene (reference sequence). The CDR3 sequence is 15 residues long. DNA for the CDR3: TGTGCCACCAGCAGAGATCCCAGGGGCCAAGAGACCCAGTACTTC. Protein: CATSRDPRGQETQYF.

This clone was detected a few times. The chain employs TRBV10-1 and TRBJ1-6; 7 nucleotides line up with TRBD1. The CDR3 runs to 15 residues. V lost 0 bases and J lost 6; bases outside the gene matches: 2. Per germline, CDR1 WNHNN and CDR2 SYGVQD (reference sequence). For the CDR3, the DNA is TGCGCCAGCAGTGAGTCGGGACAGCCTAATTCACCCCTCCACTTT. Its protein product is CASSESGQPNSPLHF.

The V call is TRBV9, the J call TRBJ2-1, with no clear D. CDR3 size: 11 residues. CDR1 is SGDLS and CDR2 is YYNGEE in the germline V gene. Trimming cost V 2 bases and J 13 bases, with 10 bases left between them. The CDR3 sequence is CASSVIGPQFF. CDR3 DNA sequence: TGTGCCAGCAGCGTTATTGGGCCCCAGTTCTTC. The full variable domain, rest sourced from reference TRBV9 and TRBJ2-1, is DSGVTQTPKHLITATGQRVTLRCSPRSGDLSVYWYQQSLDQGLQFLIQYYNGEERAKGNILERFSAQQFPDLHSELNLSSLELGDSALYFCASSVIGPQFFGPGTRLTVL.

This clone has just one count. The rearrangement links TRBV9 to TRBJ1-6, with 8 bases matching TRBD1. Germline V CDR1 and CDR2: SGDLS, YYNGEE. This CDR3 has 13 amino acids. Trimming cost V 6 bases and J 7 bases; bases outside gene matches: 3. The CDR3 protein is CASKGTGNSPLHF. The CDR3 coding sequence is TGTGCCAGCAAAGGGACAGGAAATTCACCCCTCCACTTT.

The chain carries TRBV5-1 and TRBJ1-2, with 7 bases aligning to TRBD1. The V gene end was trimmed by 3 bases and the J gene end by 5 bases; junction bases not matched to a gene: 7. CDR3 length: 14 amino acids. Per germline, CDR1 SGHRS and CDR2 YFSETQ. Here the CDR3 DNA reads TGCGCCAGCAGCTCCGGGACAGATCCTTATGGCTACACCTTC. This translates into CASSSGTDPYGYTF.

J is TRBJ1-1 and V is TRBV7-9; D ambiguous. V dropped 7 bases and J dropped 4 bases, with 19 bases sitting between them. The V gene's germline CDR1 is SEHNR and CDR2 FQNEAQ (reference sequence). The CDR3 has 15 residues. CDR3: CASTPPGPRGTEAFF. The CDR3 coding sequence is TGTGCCAGCACACCCCCCGGACCCCGGGGCACTGAAGCTTTCTTT. Full variable domain (missing parts from reference TRBV7-9 and TRBJ1-1): DTGVSQNPRHKITKRGQNVTFRCDPISEHNRLYWYRQTLGQGPEFLTYFQNEAQLEKSRLLSDRFSAERPKGSFSTLEIQRTEQGDSAMYLCASTPPGPRGTEAFFGQGTRLTVV.

The chain links TRBV4-1 to TRBJ2-3, with D tentatively TRBD2 (5 bases). V lost 0 bases and J lost 6, with 19 bases in between. The CDR3 has 17 residues. Per the germline V gene, CDR1 is MGHRA and CDR2 is YSYEKL. CDR3 loop: CASSQERPERAGDTQYF. CDR3 in DNA: TGCGCCAGCAGCCAAGAACGGCCGGAGAGGGCCGGGGATACGCAGTATTTT.

CDR3 DNA sequence: TGTGCCAGTACCAAGGGACAGATGAACACTGAAGCTTTCTTT. This translates into CASTKGQMNTEAFF. J is TRBJ1-1 and V is TRBV19, with 7 bases fitting TRBD1. J lost 0 bases, V lost 7 bases, and 5 bases had no gene match. CDR3 length: 14 residues. Germline CDR1 and CDR2: LNHDA and SQIVND (reference sequence). The full variable domain, its missing parts supplied by reference TRBV19 and TRBJ1-1, is DGGITQSPKYLFRKEGQNVTLSCEQNLNHDAMYWYRQDPGQGLRLIYYSQIVNDFQKGDIAEGYSVSREKKESFPLTVTSAQKNPTAFYLCASTKGQMNTEAFFGQGTRLTVV.

This clone turned up a few times. The rearrangement joins TRBV6-4 to TRBJ2-7; 9 positions match TRBD1. The V and J ends lost 0 bases and 4 bases, in that order; junction bases with no gene match: 10. CDR3 length equals 17 residues. Germline CDR1 reads MRHNA; CDR2 reads SNTAGT. The DNA for the CDR3 is TGTGCCAGCAGTGACTCCGCTAGGGACAGGGTGGAATACGAGCAGTACTTC. Translating it yields CASSDSARDRVEYEQYF.

In this sample, this clone turned up once. The chain links TRBV7-9 to TRBJ2-3, with D perhaps matching TRBD2 (5 bases). CDR1 SEHNR and CDR2 FQNEAQ come from the germline V gene (reference sequence). V was cut by 7 bases and J by 2 bases, with 16 bases left in between. This CDR3 is built from 15 residues. The CDR3 DNA sequence: TGTGCCAGCACCCGTTTAGCGACCAACACAGATACGCAGTATTTT. It encodes CASTRLATNTDTQYF.

The chain is built from TRBV28 and TRBJ2-4; 8 positions agree with TRBD1. The CDR3 loop spans 12 amino acids. V lost 10 bases to trimming and J lost 5 bases; unmatched junction nucleotides: 4. Germline V gene lookup returns CDR1 MDHEN and CDR2 SYDVKM. CDR3 amino acids: CATGGTQNIQYF. Here the CDR3 DNA reads TGTGCCACAGGGGGCACCCAAAACATTCAGTACTTC.

Only one count was recorded for this clone. V is TRBV7-7 and J is TRBJ2-2; D call uncertain. Between the trimmed V and J ends, which lost 5 bases and 4 bases, there was a span of 8 bases. The CDR3 has 13 amino acids. Germline V lookup: CDR1 SSHAT, CDR2 FNYEAQ (reference sequence). CDR3 in amino acids: CASSPSGTGELFF. The DNA of the CDR3 is TGTGCCAGCAGCCCTAGTGGCACCGGGGAGCTGTTTTTT.

The rearrangement joins TRBV5-1 to TRBJ2-5; 12 nucleotides agree with TRBD2. V dropped 3 bases and J dropped 4; count of bases not matched to a gene: 7. In germline, CDR1 is SGHRS, CDR2 YFSETQ. There are 16 residues in the CDR3. In DNA, the CDR3 is TGCGCCAGCAGCTCTACCACTAGCGGGGGGACAGAGACCCAGTACTTC. This translates into CASSSTTSGGTETQYF.

The rearrangement links TRBV6-4 to TRBJ1-5, with 8 bases fitting TRBD1. The trim removed 6 bases at V and 8 bases at J, leaving 15 bases unmatched. CDR1 and CDR2 (germline): MRHNA, SNTAGT. The CDR3 totals 16 residues. The CDR3 region has the DNA TGTGCCAGCAGAAAAAAATGGACAGGGAGAGAAAAGCCCCAGCATTTT. Its protein is CASRKKWTGREKPQHF.

This chain uses TRBV28 with TRBJ1-2, with unresolved D. From germline, CDR1 is MDHEN and CDR2 SYDVKM. V was shortened by 6 bases and J by 3 bases, with 8 bases between the two germline ends. The CDR3 has 12 amino acids. The CDR3 DNA reads TGTGCCAGCAGCACCACAGACTATGGCTACACCTTC. Translated, it gives CASSTTDYGYTF.

The J gene is TRBJ2-2, the V gene TRBV7-6, with 9 nucleotides matching TRBD2. From germline, CDR1 is SGHVS and CDR2 FNYEAQ. V shed 5 bases, J shed 7 bases, and the junction held 11 bases outside the gene matches. This CDR3 has 16 residues. The CDR3 is CASSTSGGPRVGELFF. The CDR3 bases are TGTGCCAGCAGCACCAGCGGGGGGCCACGGGTCGGGGAGCTGTTTTTT.

This clone was recorded a few times. The CDR3: CASSQVEGTGELFF. CDR3 sequence (DNA): TGCGCCAGCAGCCAAGTCGAGGGCACCGGGGAGCTGTTTTTT. This sequence joins TRBV4-1 and TRBJ2-2; possible D gene TRBD2, 5 bases. The CDR3 has 14 amino acids. Germline CDR1 is MGHRA and CDR2 is YSYEKL. The germline V and J ends were trimmed by 1 base and 4 bases, with 7 bases remaining between them.